A single sample is the source of the 5 T cell receptor beta chains below, sequenced in a study of blood T cell repertoires in COVID-19. This table comes from immunoSEQ multiplex PCR, and its TCRdb copy is limited to in-frame clones, with some not included. In the table there are more than 350,000 clones, approximately 90% of which are singletons. The source material was PBMCs or T cells enriched from blood (not recorded which). The receptors were gathered from a man younger than 35 who had recovered from COVID-19.

V gene TRBV11-3 combines with J gene TRBJ2-1; 11 bases fit TRBD1. Trimming at V came to 1 base and at J to 9 bases, leaving 2 bases not matched to a gene. The CDR3 totals 14 residues. Germline V gene data show CDR1 as SGHNT and CDR2 as YENEEA. CDR3: CASSLGTGGSEQFF. The CDR3 DNA follows: TGTGCCAGCAGCTTAGGGACAGGGGGCAGTGAGCAGTTCTTC.

V usage is TRBV20-1 and J usage is TRBJ2-5; no definite D call. V lost 3 bases to trimming and J lost 2 bases, with 7 bases between them. CDR3 length: 12 amino acids. Germline values: CDR1 DFQATT, CDR2 SNEGSKA (reference sequence). Written as DNA, the CDR3 is TGCAGTGCTAGTAATCTGCAAGAGACCCAGTACTTC. Translating it yields CSASNLQETQYF.

The V and J genes are TRBV7-3 and TRBJ2-2, with 8 bases lining up with TRBD2. The trim removed 4 bases at V and 6 bases at J, leaving 4 bases unmatched. The CDR3 is made up of 14 amino acids. Germline CDR1 is SGHTA and CDR2 is FQGTGA. CDR3 residues: CASSSLAGPGELFF. DNA of the CDR3: TGTGCCAGCAGCTCCTTAGCGGGACCCGGGGAGCTGTTTTTT.

The genes are TRBV24-1 and TRBJ2-7; TRBD2 might be the D (6 bases). V was shortened by 4 bases and J by 4 bases, with 22 bases between the two germline ends. The germline V gene encodes CDR1 KGHDR and CDR2 SFDVKD. The CDR3 extends over 17 amino acids. The CDR3 reads CATSDAGPKGPIYEQYF. The CDR3 DNA follows: TGTGCCACCAGTGACGCGGGACCTAAGGGCCCCATTTACGAGCAGTACTTC.

This CDR3 is CASSQDRDSGVEQYF. As DNA, the CDR3 is TGCGCCAGCAGCCAAGATCGGGACAGCGGAGTTGAGCAGTACTTC. The genes are TRBV4-3 and TRBJ2-7; 7 bases map to TRBD1. This CDR3 is built from 15 residues. The trim removed 0 bases at V and 7 bases at J, leaving 9 bases unmatched. Germline V CDR1 and CDR2: LGHNA, YSLEER.